This TCR beta chain derives from a study of glioma-infiltrating T cells after dendritic cell vaccination. Study-level information: Between about 2002 and 2013, patients got autologous tumor lysate-pulsed dendritic cell vaccines. Dendritic cells derived from monocytes and pulsed with autologous tumor lysate formed the vaccine. Study-level results: TCR clonality showed no direct relationship with survival.

In germline, CDR1 is SGHRS, CDR2 YFSETQ. The V gene lost 2 bases and the J gene lost 0 bases, with 11 bases spanning the gap. This CDR3 has 15 residues. Profiled with immunoSEQ multiplex PCR; TCRdb holds only in-frame clones, not every one. The sample carries tens of thousands of clones, more than 65% recorded once. Before vaccination, two weeks after the third vaccination, and at progression, PBMC were collected. This clone appeared a few times. Its antigen is not identified. Sequenced material: blood, taken before dendritic cell vaccination. V usage is TRBV5-1 and J usage is TRBJ1-1; D not resolved. The receptor's source is a human donor with glioblastoma. The CDR3 here is CASSFDTFLNTEAFF. CDR3 nucleotides: TGCGCCAGCAGCTTCGACACGTTCCTGAACACTGAAGCTTTCTTT.